The 31 T cell receptor beta chains in this list originate from one sample, sequenced in a study of tumor and adjacent non-tumor tissue in lung cancer. No cell sorting was done before RNA was extracted from the tissue. The library came from three nested PCR rounds adapted from ARM-PCR protocols. Each CDR3 protein gets one entry after TCRdb re-called the multiplex PCR reads with MiXCR. The repertoire holds roughly 76,000 distinct CDR3 sequences, around 70% seen once, with roughly 13% in the top ten. The material sequenced was lung tumor tissue. The receptors here all came from a woman in her 70s with non-small cell lung cancer.

As regards this clonotype: A single base separates this from a much larger clone, so it may be a read error. The chain carries TRBV19 and TRBJ2-1; the match to TRBD2 covers 7 bases. Germline CDR1 is LNHDA and CDR2 is SQIVND (reference sequence). This CDR3 spans 15 amino acids. This CDR3 is CSSSIGAGPQDEQFF. CDR3 nucleotide sequence: TGTTCCAGTAGTATAGGAGCGGGACCCCAGGATGAGCAGTTCTTC.

Worth noting for this clonotype: One base away lies a much larger clone, so this may be a sequencing read error. The chain recombines TRBV6-2 or TRBV6-3 with TRBJ1-1; D unresolved. The germline V gene encodes CDR1 MNHEY and CDR2 SVGEGT. The V end lost 5 bases, the J end lost 6 bases, and 19 bases lay between the germline ends. CDR3 length equals 15 residues. The CDR3 sequence: CASSNHGGFTAEAFF. DNA for the CDR3: TGTGCCAGCAGTAACCATGGAGGGTTCACCGCTGAAGCTTTCTTT.

About this clonotype: One junction end disagrees with the germline gene, perhaps due to a read error. The chain links TRBV6-2 or TRBV6-3 to TRBJ2-1; maybe TRBD2 (6 bases). Germline loops: CDR1 MNHEY, CDR2 SVGEGT. This CDR3 spans 16 amino acids. The CDR3 loop reads CARSYRLEGGGNEQFF. The CDR3 DNA follows: TGTGCCAGGAGCTACCGACTAGAGGGAGGTGGCAATGAGCAATTCTTC.

By proportion, this clonotype is medium-sized. The chain employs TRBV11-1 and TRBJ2-1; 10 bases map to TRBD2. Trimming removed 2 bases from V and 8 bases from J; junction bases left unmatched: 9. The CDR3 has 16 amino acids. The germline gives CDR1 SGHAT, CDR2 FQDESV (reference sequence). CDR3 coding DNA: TGTGCCAGCAGCTTATCGTCTAGCGGGAGTAGGTATGAGCAGTTCTTC. This sequence encodes CASSLSSSGSRYEQFF.

There are many counts of this clonotype. The chain uses TRBV5-6 and TRBJ1-3, with D unresolved. This CDR3 comprises 15 residues. V shed 4 bases and J shed 0 bases, with 11 bases lying between them. Germline V lookup: CDR1 SGHDT, CDR2 YYEEEE. The CDR3 sequence is CASSTGLFSGNTIYF. DNA of the CDR3: TGTGCCAGCAGCACTGGACTGTTCTCTGGAAACACCATATATTTT.

In its sample, this clonotype was seen a few times. One end of the junction varies from germline; a read error may be responsible. The rearrangement uses TRBV29-1 and TRBJ2-1; the D gene is possibly TRBD2 (6 bases). The CDR3 totals 12 residues. Germline CDR1 SQVTM, CDR2 ANQGSEA. The CDR3 DNA reads TGCAGCGTTGATCGGGGGTACAGTGAGCAGTTCTTC. Protein sequence: CSVDRGYSEQFF.

For this clonotype: Mismatch with germline at one junction end may stem from a read error. The rearrangement joins TRBV29-1 to TRBJ2-1; TRBD1 matches 11 bases. Per the germline V gene, CDR1 is SQVTM and CDR2 is ANQGSEA. The CDR3 has 15 residues. CDR3 residues: CGVERGDRGYNEQFF. CDR3 bases: TGCGGCGTTGAAAGGGGGGACAGGGGGTACAATGAGCAGTTCTTC.

Notes on this clonotype: A much larger clone is a single base away; this may be a read error. The chain carries TRBV7-8 and TRBJ2-3; 7 bases map to TRBD1. With V trimmed by 9 bases and J by 0 bases, 9 bases remained unmatched. The CDR3 loop spans 15 amino acids. CDR1 and CDR2 from the germline V gene are SGHVS and FQNEAQ. For the CDR3, the DNA is TGTGCCAGGAGCGTTCGGGACAGTAGCACAGATACGCAGTATTTT. Translated, it gives CARSVRDSSTDTQYF.

This clonotype was found a few times. The V and J genes are TRBV4-1 and TRBJ1-1, with D perhaps matching TRBD1 (5 bases). Germline CDR1 reads MGHRA; CDR2 reads YSYEKL. The CDR3 spans 17 residues. V was trimmed by 1 base and J by 0 bases, leaving 15 bases between them. The CDR3 reads CASSQVIGGEMNTEAFF. CDR3 nucleotides: TGCGCCAGCAGCCAAGTGATCGGGGGTGAGATGAACACTGAAGCTTTCTTT.

The genes are TRBV7-9 and TRBJ2-1; D may be TRBD2 (5 bases). This CDR3 is built from 14 residues. The germline gives CDR1 SEHNR, CDR2 FQNEAQ (reference sequence). Trimming stripped 6 bases from V and 16 bases from J, with 25 bases between. The CDR3, as DNA: TGTGCCAGCAGTTCGGCTAGAGGAGGCAATGGGCACTTCTTC. Translating it yields CASSSARGGNGHFF. Full variable domain (rest looked up from reference TRBV7-9 and TRBJ2-1): DTGVSQNPRHKITKRGQNVTFRCDPISEHNRLYWYRQTLGQGPEFLTYFQNEAQLEKSRLLSDRFSAERPKGSFSTLEIQRTEQGDSAMYLCASSSARGGNGHFFGPGTRLTVL.

The chain carries TRBV6-1 and TRBJ1-5, with D tentatively TRBD1 (5 bases). Germline-derived CDR1 and CDR2 are MNHNS and SASEGT. V shed 5 bases and J shed 4 bases, with 21 bases lying between them. The CDR3 spans 17 residues. CDR3 in amino acids: CASSLVQGALRNQPQHF. CDR3 sequence (DNA): TGTGCCAGCAGTTTGGTCCAAGGGGCATTAAGGAATCAGCCCCAGCATTTT.

On this clonotype: At one boundary the junction diverges from the germline segment, which might be a read error. The chain links TRBV6-1 to TRBJ2-1; maybe TRBD1 (6 bases). CDR1 is MNHNS and CDR2 is SASEGT in the germline V gene. The CDR3 length is 15 residues. The CDR3 region is CSSRLDRSSYNEQFF. CDR3 nucleotide sequence: TGTTCCAGCAGGCTCGACAGGAGCAGTTACAATGAGCAGTTCTTC.

On this clonotype: It may be a read error: a sequence one base away is much more abundant. The final CDR3 position lacks the conserved phenylalanine or tryptophan, pointing to a likely read error. This chain uses TRBV28 with TRBJ2-3, with 9 bases fitting TRBD1. The germline V gene has CDR1 MDHEN and CDR2 SYDVKM. With 5 bases clipped from V and 6 bases from J, the junction kept 6 bases outside the gene matches. The CDR3 length is 14 residues. The chain's CDR3 is CASSDRDRADTQYL. CDR3 nucleotide sequence: TGTGCCAGCAGTGACAGGGACAGGGCGGATACGCAGTATCTT.

The chain links TRBV6-2 or TRBV6-3 to TRBJ1-3, with D perhaps matching TRBD1 (5 bases). Trimming removed 10 bases at V and 3 bases at J, with 25 bases between. Germline V CDR1 and CDR2: MNHEY, SVGEGT. The CDR3 loop spans 17 amino acids. The CDR3 is CAIRSDLMGRHGNTIYF. CDR3 DNA: TGTGCCATCAGATCTGATCTGATGGGGCGCCATGGAAACACCATATATTTT.

This clonotype is judged medium-sized. This rearrangement joins TRBV29-1 to TRBJ2-5, with TRBD1 matching 10 bases. CDR3 size: 15 residues. CDR1 and CDR2 (germline): SQVTM, ANQGSEA. V lost 7 bases to trimming and J lost 0 bases; unmatched junction nucleotides: 8. The CDR3 sequence is CSARGTGEYQETQYF. The CDR3 region has the DNA TGCAGCGCTAGAGGGACAGGGGAGTACCAAGAGACCCAGTACTTC.

This chain joins TRBV12-3 or TRBV12-4 and TRBJ1-2; possibly TRBD1 for D (5 bases). Deletions cut 10 bases from V and 4 bases from J, with 16 bases between. The CDR3 has 13 amino acids. CDR3 protein: CATTETAIYGYTF. Here the CDR3 DNA reads TGTGCCACCACCGAGACAGCCATCTATGGCTACACCTTC.

This clonotype turned up a few times. Since a much larger clone is just one base distant, this may be a read error. This chain uses TRBV10-3 with TRBJ2-3, with D possibly being TRBD1 (5 bases). CDR3 length equals 12 residues. The germline V gene has CDR1 ENHRY and CDR2 SYGVKD. The CDR3 coding sequence is TGTGCCATCACGACAGACACAGATATGCAGTATTTT. It specifies CAITTDTDMQYF.

As to this clonotype: The junction departs from germline at one end; a sequencing error may be responsible. The V and J genes are TRBV6-9 and TRBJ2-7; D may be TRBD1 (6 bases). Germline values: CDR1 MNHGY, CDR2 SVAAGI. The CDR3 spans 14 residues. The CDR3 spells CASSYFGQSYEQYF. CDR3 nucleotide sequence: TGTGCCAGCAGCTATTTCGGACAGTCCTACGAGCAGTACTTC.

Regarding this clonotype: A junction end diverges from the germline sequence, so it may reflect a read error. The chain couples TRBV29-1 to TRBJ2-5; tentative D call: TRBD2 (6 bases). CDR3 length: 14 amino acids. From germline, CDR1 is SQVTM and CDR2 ANQGSEA. The CDR3 DNA reads TGCGGCTTTGGTCGGGCTTCAGGAGGGGAGACCAAGTACTTC. It yields the protein CGFGRASGGETKYF.

This clonotype has a count of ten or more. The chain links TRBV29-1 to TRBJ1-3; 8 bases align to TRBD1. CDR1 is SQVTM and CDR2 is ANQGSEA in the germline V gene. The J segment lost 6 bases and the V segment lost 6 bases, leaving 13 bases of the junction unmatched. The CDR3 consists of 15 residues. The CDR3 sequence is CSVYPGGTGENTIYF. The CDR3 bases are TGCAGCGTCTATCCAGGTGGGACAGGAGAAAACACCATATATTTT.

This clonotype was counted at least ten times. DNA of the CDR3: TGTGCCAGCAGTTACCCTGAGAACACTGAAGCTTTCTTT. Residues: CASSYPENTEAFF. V gene TRBV6-2 or TRBV6-3 combines with J gene TRBJ1-1; D is unclear. Trimming stripped 2 bases from V and 1 base from J, with 5 bases between. CDR1 is MNHEY, CDR2 SVGEGT, per germline. The CDR3 has 13 residues.

This clonotype showed up just once. The chain uses TRBV6-1 and TRBJ1-4; possibly TRBD1 for D (5 bases). This CDR3 has 13 amino acids. From germline, CDR1 is MNHNS and CDR2 SASEGT. Trimming took off 8 bases at V and 7 bases at J, with 14 bases between the two ends. CDR3 residues: CASWDPRAEKLFF. DNA of the CDR3: TGTGCCAGCTGGGACCCTCGGGCTGAAAAACTGTTTTTT.

Details on this clonotype: A much bigger clone sits one base away, suggesting this may be a read error. This chain uses TRBV6-1 with TRBJ2-5, with 11 nucleotides matching TRBD1. From germline, CDR1 is MNHNS and CDR2 SASEGT. CDR3 length equals 17 residues. The trim removed 11 bases at V and 5 bases at J, leaving 19 bases unmatched. The chain's CDR3 is CAGCRDRGFGLHETQYF. DNA for the CDR3: TGTGCCGGATGCCGGGACAGGGGGTTCGGACTCCATGAGACCCAGTACTTC.

The count of this clonotype is one. Compared with germline, one end of the junction differs, possibly owing to a read error. This sequence joins TRBV6-1 and TRBJ2-4, with unresolved D. The CDR3 consists of 12 residues. Germline loops: CDR1 MNHNS, CDR2 SASEGT. This chain's CDR3 is CANSVPANIQYF. In nucleotides, the CDR3 is TGTGCCAACAGTGTACCGGCAAACATTCAGTACTTC.

As regards this clonotype: The final CDR3 position lacks the conserved phenylalanine or tryptophan, pointing to a likely read error. In DNA, the CDR3 is TGTGCCAGCGGTGGGGGAACCACAGAGACCCAGTACATC. Translated, it gives CASGGGTTETQYI. This chain connects TRBV28 to TRBJ2-5; D may be TRBD1 or TRBD2 (5 bases each). CDR3 length: 13 amino acids. Germline V gives CDR1 MDHEN, CDR2 SYDVKM. V was shortened by 8 bases and J by 4 bases, with 14 bases between the two germline ends.

The chain carries TRBV6-1 and TRBJ2-1, with D possibly being TRBD1 or TRBD2 (5 bases each). The CDR3 extends over 15 amino acids. Germline-derived CDR1 and CDR2 are MNHNS and SASEGT. The V and J ends lost 9 bases and 8 bases respectively, with 23 bases between them. Here the CDR3 reads CASTLIPGRGDEQFF. Here the CDR3 DNA reads TGTGCCAGTACCCTTATCCCGGGAAGGGGAGATGAGCAGTTCTTC.

The CDR3 DNA reads TGCAGTGTTTTTCCGGGACTAGCGGAGCTCCAAGAGACCCAGTACTTC. This gives the protein CSVFPGLAELQETQYF. The chain employs TRBV20-1 and TRBJ2-5; 11 bases match TRBD2. V was clipped by 7 bases and J by 1 base; unmatched bases: 11. Per the germline V gene, CDR1 is DFQATT and CDR2 is SNEGSKA (reference sequence). The CDR3 is 16 residues long.

The J gene is TRBJ2-1, the V gene TRBV6-5; maybe TRBD2 (6 bases). There are 15 residues in the CDR3. V lost 4 bases, J lost 14 bases, and 24 bases lay in between. CDR1 and CDR2 (germline): MNHEY, SVGAGI. The DNA for the CDR3 is TGTGCCAGCAGTTCAAGACTAGGTTCCTACAATGTGGAGTTCTTC. This gives the protein CASSSRLGSYNVEFF.

Points on this clonotype: A read error is possible here, since a much larger clone lies one base away. The J gene is TRBJ2-3, the V gene TRBV24-1; D not certain. Trimming cost V 5 bases and J 3 bases, with 17 bases left between them. The length of the CDR3 is 16 residues. The germline V gene encodes CDR1 KGHDR and CDR2 SFDVKD. CDR3 sequence reads: CATSVAGIENTDTQYF. CDR3 bases: TGTGCCACCAGTGTGGCAGGTATAGAAAATACAGATACGCAGTATTTT.

This clonotype has a count of ten or more. This chain connects TRBV28 to TRBJ2-7; D gene unclear. The germline gives CDR1 MDHEN, CDR2 SYDVKM. CDR3 length: 11 residues. V lost 4 bases and J lost 5, with 6 bases in between. CDR3 sequence reads: CASSWANEQYF. The CDR3 DNA sequence: TGTGCCAGCAGTTGGGCCAACGAGCAGTACTTC.

This clonotype was seen once. V usage is TRBV4-2 and J usage is TRBJ1-2; the D is unclear. This CDR3 spans 14 amino acids. Germline loops: CDR1 LGHNA, CDR2 YNFKEQ. V was pared by 3 bases and J by 3 bases, with 11 bases between. As DNA, the CDR3 is TGTGCCAGCAGCCATGAGCGTGTATACTATGGCTACACCTTC. Its translation is CASSHERVYYGYTF.